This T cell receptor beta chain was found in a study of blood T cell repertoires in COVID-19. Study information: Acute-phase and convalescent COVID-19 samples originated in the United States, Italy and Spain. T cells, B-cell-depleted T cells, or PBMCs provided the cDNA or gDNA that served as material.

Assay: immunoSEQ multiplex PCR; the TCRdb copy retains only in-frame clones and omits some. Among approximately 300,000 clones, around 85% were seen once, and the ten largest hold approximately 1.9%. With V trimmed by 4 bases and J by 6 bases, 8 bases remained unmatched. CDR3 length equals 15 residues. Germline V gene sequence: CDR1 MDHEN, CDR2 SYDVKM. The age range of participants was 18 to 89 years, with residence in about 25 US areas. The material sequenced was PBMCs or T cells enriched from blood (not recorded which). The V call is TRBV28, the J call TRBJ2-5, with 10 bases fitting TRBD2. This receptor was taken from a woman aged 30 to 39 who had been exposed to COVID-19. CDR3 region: CASSSLAGAVKTQYF. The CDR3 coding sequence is TGTGCCAGCAGTTCCCTAGCGGGAGCAGTTAAGACCCAGTACTTC.